The text below deals with one T cell receptor (beta chain). Its matching antigen is unknown. TRB amplification used approximately 250 ng of peripheral blood genomic DNA. The sample is drawn from a study of T cell clusters in autoimmune cytopenias. Study details: Healthy control donors averaged roughly 50 years of age, with a median of 59 years.

TRB was amplified by touch-down multiplex PCR, primer pools A and B combined. TCRdb derives one entry per CDR3 protein from the multiplex PCR reads, leaving out DNA. The table for this sample gives several thousand distinct CDR3 sequences. Overall study results and limits: Primary autoimmune cytopenia patients appeared to lack physiological T cell clusters present in healthy donors.

The same data also contributed to another study, on T cell repertoires in aging, cancer and after chemotherapy.

Material for sequencing was peripheral blood. This sequence originates from a human donor in good health.

The CDR3 protein is CASSVGASYEQYF. This sequence joins TRBV19 and TRBJ2-7. The CDR3 sequence is 13 residues long. Germline V gives CDR1 LNHDA, CDR2 SQIVND (reference sequence). Supplemented by reference TRBV19 and TRBJ2-7, the full variable domain reads DGGITQSPKYLFRKEGQNVTLSCEQNLNHDAMYWYRQDPGQGLRLIYYSQIVNDFQKGDIAEGYSVSREKKESFPLTVTSAQKNPTAFYLCASSVGASYEQYFGPGTRLTVT.